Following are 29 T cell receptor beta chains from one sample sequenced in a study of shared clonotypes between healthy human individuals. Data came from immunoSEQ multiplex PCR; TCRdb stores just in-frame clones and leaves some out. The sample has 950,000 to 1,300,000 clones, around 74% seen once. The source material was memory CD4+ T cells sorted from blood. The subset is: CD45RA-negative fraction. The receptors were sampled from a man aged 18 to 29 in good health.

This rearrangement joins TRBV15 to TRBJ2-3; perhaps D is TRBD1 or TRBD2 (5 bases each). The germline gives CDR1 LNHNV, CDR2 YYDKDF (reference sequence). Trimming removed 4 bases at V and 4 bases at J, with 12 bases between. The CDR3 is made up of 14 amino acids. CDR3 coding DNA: TGTGCCACCAGCACCGGGACCCCACCAGATACGCAGTATTTT. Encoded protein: CATSTGTPPDTQYF.

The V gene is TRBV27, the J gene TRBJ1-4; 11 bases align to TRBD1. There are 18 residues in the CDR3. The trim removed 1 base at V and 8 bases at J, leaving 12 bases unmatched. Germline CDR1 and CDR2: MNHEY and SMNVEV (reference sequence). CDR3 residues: CASSLFGLGTGGKEKLFF. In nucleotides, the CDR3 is TGTGCCAGCAGTTTATTCGGTCTTGGGACAGGGGGTAAAGAAAAACTGTTTTTT. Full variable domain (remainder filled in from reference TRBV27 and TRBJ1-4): EAQVTQNPRYLITVTGKKLTVTCSQNMNHEYMSWYRQDPGLGLRQIYYSMNVEVTDKGDVPEGYKVSRKEKRNFPLILESPSPNQTSLYFCASSLFGLGTGGKEKLFFGSGTQLSVL.

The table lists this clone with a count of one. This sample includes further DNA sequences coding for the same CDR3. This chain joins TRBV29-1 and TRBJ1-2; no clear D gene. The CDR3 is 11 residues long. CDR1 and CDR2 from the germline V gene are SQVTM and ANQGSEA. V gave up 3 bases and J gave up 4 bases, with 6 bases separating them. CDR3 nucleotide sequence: TGCAGCGTTGACCCTCTCTATGGCTACACCTTC. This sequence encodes CSVDPLYGYTF.

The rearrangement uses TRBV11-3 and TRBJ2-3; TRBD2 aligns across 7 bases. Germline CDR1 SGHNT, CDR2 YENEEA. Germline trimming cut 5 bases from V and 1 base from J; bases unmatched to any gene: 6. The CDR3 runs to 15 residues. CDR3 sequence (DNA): TGTGCCAGCAGCGACCTTACTAGCGGCACAGATACGCAGTATTTT. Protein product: CASSDLTSGTDTQYF.

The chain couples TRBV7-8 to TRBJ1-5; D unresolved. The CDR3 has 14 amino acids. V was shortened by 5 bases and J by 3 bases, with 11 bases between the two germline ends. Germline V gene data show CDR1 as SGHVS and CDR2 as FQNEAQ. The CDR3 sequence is CASSDDGNNQPQHF. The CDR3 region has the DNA TGTGCCAGCAGCGACGACGGAAACAATCAGCCCCAGCATTTT.

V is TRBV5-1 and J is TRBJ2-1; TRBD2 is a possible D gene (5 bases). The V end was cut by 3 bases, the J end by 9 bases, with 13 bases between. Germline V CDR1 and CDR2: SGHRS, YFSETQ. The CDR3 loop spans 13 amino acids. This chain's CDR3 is CASSSDPRGEQFF. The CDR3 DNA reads TGCGCCAGCAGCTCGGACCCCCGGGGTGAGCAGTTCTTC. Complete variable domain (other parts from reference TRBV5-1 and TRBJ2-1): KAGVTQTPRYLIKTRGQQVTLSCSPISGHRSVSWYQQTPGQGLQFLFEYFSETQRNKGNFPGRFSGRQFSNSRSEMNVSTLELGDSALYLCASSSDPRGEQFFGPGTRLTVL.

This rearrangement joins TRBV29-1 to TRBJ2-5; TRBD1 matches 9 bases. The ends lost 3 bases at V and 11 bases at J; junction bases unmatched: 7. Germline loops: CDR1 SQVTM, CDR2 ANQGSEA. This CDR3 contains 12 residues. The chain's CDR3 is CSVDPTGGKQYF. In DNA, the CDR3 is TGCAGCGTTGATCCGACAGGGGGTAAGCAGTACTTC.

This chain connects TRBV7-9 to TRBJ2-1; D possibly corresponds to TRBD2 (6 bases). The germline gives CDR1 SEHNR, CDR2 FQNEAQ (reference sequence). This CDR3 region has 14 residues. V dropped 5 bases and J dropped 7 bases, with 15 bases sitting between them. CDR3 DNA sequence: TGTGCCAGCAGCAGGGAGGTGATAGGGAATGAGCAGTTCTTC. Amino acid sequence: CASSREVIGNEQFF.

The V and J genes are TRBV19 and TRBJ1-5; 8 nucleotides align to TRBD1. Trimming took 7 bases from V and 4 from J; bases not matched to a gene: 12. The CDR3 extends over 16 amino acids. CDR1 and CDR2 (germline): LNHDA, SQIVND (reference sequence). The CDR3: CASKTTGVGGNQPQHF. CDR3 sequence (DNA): TGTGCCAGTAAAACGACAGGGGTTGGAGGAAATCAGCCCCAGCATTTT. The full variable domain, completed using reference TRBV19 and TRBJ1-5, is DGGITQSPKYLFRKEGQNVTLSCEQNLNHDAMYWYRQDPGQGLRLIYYSQIVNDFQKGDIAEGYSVSREKKESFPLTVTSAQKNPTAFYLCASKTTGVGGNQPQHFGDGTRLSIL.

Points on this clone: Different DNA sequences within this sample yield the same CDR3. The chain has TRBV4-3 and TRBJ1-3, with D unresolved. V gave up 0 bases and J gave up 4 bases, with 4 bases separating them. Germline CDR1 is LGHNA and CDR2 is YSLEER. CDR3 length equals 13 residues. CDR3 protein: CASSQDPGNTIYF. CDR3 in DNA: TGCGCCAGCAGCCAAGACCCCGGAAACACCATATATTTT.

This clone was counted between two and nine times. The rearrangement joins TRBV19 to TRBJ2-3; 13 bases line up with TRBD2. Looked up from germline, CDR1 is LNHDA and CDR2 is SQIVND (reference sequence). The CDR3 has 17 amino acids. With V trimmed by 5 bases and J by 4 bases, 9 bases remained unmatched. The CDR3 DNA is TGTGCCAGTAGTGGAAGGACTAGCGGGAGTAGCGCAGATACGCAGTATTTT. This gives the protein CASSGRTSGSSADTQYF.

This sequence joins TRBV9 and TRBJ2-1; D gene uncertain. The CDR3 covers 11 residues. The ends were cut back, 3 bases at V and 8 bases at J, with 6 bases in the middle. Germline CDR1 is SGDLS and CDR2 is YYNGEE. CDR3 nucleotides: TGTGCCAGCAGCGCCGCCCATGAGCAGTTCTTC. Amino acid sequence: CASSAAHEQFF.

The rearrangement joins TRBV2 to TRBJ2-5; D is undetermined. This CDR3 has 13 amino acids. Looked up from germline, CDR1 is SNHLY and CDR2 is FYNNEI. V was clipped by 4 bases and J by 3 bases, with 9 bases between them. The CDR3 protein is CASSVVRKETQYF. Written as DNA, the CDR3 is TGTGCCAGCAGTGTGGTCAGGAAAGAGACCCAGTACTTC.

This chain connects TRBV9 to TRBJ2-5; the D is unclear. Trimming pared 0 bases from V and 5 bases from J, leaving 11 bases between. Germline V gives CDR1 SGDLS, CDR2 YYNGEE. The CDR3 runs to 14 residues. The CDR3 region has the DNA TGTGCCAGCAGCGTAGGGAGTAGCACGGAGACCCAGTACTTC. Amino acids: CASSVGSSTETQYF.

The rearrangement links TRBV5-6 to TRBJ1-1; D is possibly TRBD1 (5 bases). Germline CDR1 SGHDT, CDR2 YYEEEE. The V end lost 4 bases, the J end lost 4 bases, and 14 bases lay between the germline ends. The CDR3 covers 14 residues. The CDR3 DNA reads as TGTGCCAGCAGCCAGGGACCGGTGAGCACTGAAGCTTTCTTT. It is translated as CASSQGPVSTEAFF.

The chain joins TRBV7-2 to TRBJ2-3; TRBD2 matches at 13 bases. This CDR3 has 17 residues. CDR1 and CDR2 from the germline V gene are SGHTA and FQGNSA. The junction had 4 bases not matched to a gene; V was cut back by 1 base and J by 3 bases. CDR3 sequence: CASSLGLTSGRTDTQYF. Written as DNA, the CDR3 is TGTGCCAGCAGCTTAGGGTTGACTAGCGGGAGGACAGATACGCAGTATTTT.

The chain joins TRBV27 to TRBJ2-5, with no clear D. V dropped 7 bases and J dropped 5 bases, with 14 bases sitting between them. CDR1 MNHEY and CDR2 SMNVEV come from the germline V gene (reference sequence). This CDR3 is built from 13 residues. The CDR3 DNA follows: TGTGCCAGCAAATTTCAACTCGCCGAGACCCAGTACTTC. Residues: CASKFQLAETQYF.

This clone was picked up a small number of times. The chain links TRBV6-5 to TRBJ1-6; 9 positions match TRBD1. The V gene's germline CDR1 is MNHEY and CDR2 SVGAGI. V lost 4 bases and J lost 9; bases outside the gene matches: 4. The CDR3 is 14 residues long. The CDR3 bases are TGTGCCAGCAGTTTGGGACAGGGCTTTTCACCCCTCCACTTT. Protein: CASSLGQGFSPLHF.

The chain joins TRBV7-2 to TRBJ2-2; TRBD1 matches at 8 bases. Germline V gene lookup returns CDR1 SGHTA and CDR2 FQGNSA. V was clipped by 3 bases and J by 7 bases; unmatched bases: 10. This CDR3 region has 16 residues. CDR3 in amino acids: CASSFGVDRGSGELFF. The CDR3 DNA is TGTGCCAGCAGCTTTGGAGTCGACAGGGGCAGCGGGGAGCTGTTTTTT.

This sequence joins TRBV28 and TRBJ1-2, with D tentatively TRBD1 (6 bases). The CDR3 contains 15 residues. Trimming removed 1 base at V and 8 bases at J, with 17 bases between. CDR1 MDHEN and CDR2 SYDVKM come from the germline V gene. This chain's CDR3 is CASSLFAQGGEGYTF. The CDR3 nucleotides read TGTGCCAGCAGTTTATTCGCACAAGGGGGTGAAGGCTACACCTTC.

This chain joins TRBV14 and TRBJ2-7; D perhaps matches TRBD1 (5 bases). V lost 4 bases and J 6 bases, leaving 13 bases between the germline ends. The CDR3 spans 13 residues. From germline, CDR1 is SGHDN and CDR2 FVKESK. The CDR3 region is CASSPQGSREQYF. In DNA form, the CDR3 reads TGTGCCAGCAGCCCCCAGGGATCTCGCGAGCAGTACTTC.

The CDR3 DNA reads TGTGCCAGCCGGGGGATTTTGGGCTCTGGAAACACCATATATTTT. Amino acid sequence: CASRGILGSGNTIYF. The V and J genes are TRBV6-1 and TRBJ1-3; D perhaps matches TRBD1 (5 bases). CDR1 and CDR2 (germline): MNHNS, SASEGT. V gave up 8 bases and J gave up 0 bases, with 14 bases separating them. The CDR3 contains 15 residues.

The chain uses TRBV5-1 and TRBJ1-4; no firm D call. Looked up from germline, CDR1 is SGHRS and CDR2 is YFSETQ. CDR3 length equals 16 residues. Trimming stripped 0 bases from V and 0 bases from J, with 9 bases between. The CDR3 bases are TGCGCCAGCAGCTTGGCAGGCCCAACAACTAATGAAAAACTGTTTTTT. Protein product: CASSLAGPTTNEKLFF.

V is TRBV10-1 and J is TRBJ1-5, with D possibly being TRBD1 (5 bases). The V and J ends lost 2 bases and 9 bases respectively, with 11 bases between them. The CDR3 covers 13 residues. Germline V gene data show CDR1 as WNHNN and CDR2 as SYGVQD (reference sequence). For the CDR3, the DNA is TGCGCCAGCAGTGAGGAAGGGACCAGGCCCCAGCATTTT. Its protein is CASSEEGTRPQHF.

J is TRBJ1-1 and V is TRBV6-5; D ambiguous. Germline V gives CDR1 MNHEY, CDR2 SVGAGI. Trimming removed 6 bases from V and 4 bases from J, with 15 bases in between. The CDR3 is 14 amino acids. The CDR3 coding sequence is TGTGCCAGCAGGCGGGAGGGAGCGATCACTGAAGCTTTCTTT. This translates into CASRREGAITEAFF.

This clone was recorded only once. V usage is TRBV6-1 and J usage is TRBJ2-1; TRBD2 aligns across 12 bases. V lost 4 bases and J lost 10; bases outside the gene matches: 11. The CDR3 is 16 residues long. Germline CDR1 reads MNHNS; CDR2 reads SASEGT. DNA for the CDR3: TGTGCCAGCAGTGCCCCTAGCGGGGGGGCCGGGGGAGAGCAGTTCTTC. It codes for CASSAPSGGAGGEQFF.

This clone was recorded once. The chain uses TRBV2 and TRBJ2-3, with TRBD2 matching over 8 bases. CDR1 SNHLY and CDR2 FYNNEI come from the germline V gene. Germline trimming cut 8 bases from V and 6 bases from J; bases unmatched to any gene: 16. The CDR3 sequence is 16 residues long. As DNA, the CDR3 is TGTGCCAGCGGAGGGAAGTCGGGAGGGGCCCGGGATACGCAGTATTTT. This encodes CASGGKSGGARDTQYF.

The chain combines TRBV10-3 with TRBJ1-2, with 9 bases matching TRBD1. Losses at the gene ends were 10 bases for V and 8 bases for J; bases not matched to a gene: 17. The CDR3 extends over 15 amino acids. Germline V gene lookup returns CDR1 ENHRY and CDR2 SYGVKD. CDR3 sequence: CATGTGQGLFWGYTF. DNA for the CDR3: TGTGCCACGGGTACGGGACAGGGTTTATTTTGGGGCTACACCTTC.

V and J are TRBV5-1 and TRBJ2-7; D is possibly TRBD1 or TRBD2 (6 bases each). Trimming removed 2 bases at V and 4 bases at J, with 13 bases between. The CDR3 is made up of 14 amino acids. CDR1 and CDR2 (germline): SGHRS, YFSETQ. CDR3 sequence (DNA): TGCGCCAGCAGCTTAGGGGGGTCGGTATACGAGCAGTACTTC. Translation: CASSLGGSVYEQYF.